This T cell receptor beta chain stems from a study of T cell responses to AZD1222 COVID-19 vaccine. General study findings and limits: A mostly white British donor set with more females was recruited, and clonal diversity was possibly underestimated. In the spike-specific TCR repertoire, nearly half reportedly target unmutated variant regions. Vaccine-associated CD4 TCRs ranged over spike, dominating at 160-218 and 743-854. Just six people given AZD1222 tested seropositive at baseline.

With regard to this clone: Its antigen is as yet unknown.

Clones were read by immunoSEQ multiplex PCR, and TCRdb kept only the in-frame ones, dropping some. The table lists 140,000 to 150,000 clones, roughly 89% of them singletons. The V and J ends lost 7 bases and 9 bases respectively, with 18 bases between them. CDR1 SQVTM and CDR2 ANQGSEA come from the germline V gene. This CDR3 is 12 amino acids long. V gene TRBV29-1 combines with J gene TRBJ1-1; D is ambiguous. The specimen comprised peripheral blood, sampled on day 0 of AZD1222 vaccination. The TCR comes from an adult in good health. CDR3 in DNA: TGCAGCGGGGCCGACATGGAAGATAAAGCTTTCTTT. The encoded protein is CSGADMEDKAFF.